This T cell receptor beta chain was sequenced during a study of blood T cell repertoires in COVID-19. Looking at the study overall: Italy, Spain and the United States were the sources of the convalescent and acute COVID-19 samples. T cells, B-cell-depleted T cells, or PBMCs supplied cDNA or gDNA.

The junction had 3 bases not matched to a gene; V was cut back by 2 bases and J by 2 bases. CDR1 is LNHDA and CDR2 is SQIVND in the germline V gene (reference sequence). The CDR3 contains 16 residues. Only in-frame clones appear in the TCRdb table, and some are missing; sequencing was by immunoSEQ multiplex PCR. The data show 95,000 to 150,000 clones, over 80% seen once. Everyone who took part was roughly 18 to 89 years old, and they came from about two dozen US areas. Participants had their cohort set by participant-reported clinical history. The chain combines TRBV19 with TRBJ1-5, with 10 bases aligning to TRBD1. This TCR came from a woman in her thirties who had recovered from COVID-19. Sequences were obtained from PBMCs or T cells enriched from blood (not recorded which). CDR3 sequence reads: CASSIPGTGGNQPQHF. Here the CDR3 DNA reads TGTGCCAGTAGTATACCGGGGACAGGGGGCAATCAGCCCCAGCATTTT.